The T cell receptor (beta chain) under discussion was sequenced for a study of CD8 T cells in ankylosing spondylitis. Study-wide findings and caveats: Certain motif variants had earlier appeared in reactive arthritis synovial fluid and blood.

A remark on this clonotype: Its antigen is unknown.

One entry per CDR3 protein, called by TCRdb with MiXCR from the 5' RACE reads. This sample yields approximately 150,000 distinct CDR3 sequences, of which 25% to 35% are seen a single time; 5.5% to 7.5% belongs to the top ten. This sequence originates from a male donor with ankylosing spondylitis. The sequenced material came from synovial fluid, either unsorted or a sorted T cell fraction (not recorded which).

CDR3 amino acids: CAISESSGGSYNEQFF. The CDR3 bases are TGTGCCATCAGTGAGTCTTCAGGAGGCTCCTACAATGAGCAGTTCTTC. The gene calls are TRBV10-3 and TRBJ2-1, with D possibly being TRBD2 (5 bases). V was pared by 0 bases and J by 0 bases, with 9 bases between. The CDR3 spans 16 residues. Looked up from germline, CDR1 is ENHRY and CDR2 is SYGVKD.